Sequencing of this T cell receptor beta chain was carried out in a study of OX40 agonist ivuxolimab in advanced cancers. Study summary: Three partial responders included one hepatocellular carcinoma patient and two cutaneous melanoma patients.

The germline V gene has CDR1 LNHDA and CDR2 SQIVND (reference sequence). CDR3 length: 14 amino acids. V lost 6 bases and J lost 3; bases outside the gene matches: 7. This clone was detected only a few times. TCRdb's copy holds only in-frame clones and misses some; the assay was immunoSEQ multiplex PCR. The table lists some 16,000 clones, around 79% of them singletons. The sample consisted of CD4+ or CD8+ T cells sorted from blood, taken in a trial of the OX40 agonist ivuxolimab. The receptor's source is an adult with an advanced solid tumor such as melanoma, head and neck, liver or kidney cancer. The V gene is TRBV19, the J gene TRBJ2-7; 8 nucleotides align to TRBD1. The CDR3 sequence: CASSPGQAVYEQYF. The DNA for the CDR3 is TGTGCCAGTAGCCCGGGACAGGCTGTCTACGAGCAGTACTTC.